Below, 24 T cell receptor beta chains from the same sample are listed, as sequenced in a study of T cell responses to AZD1222 COVID-19 vaccine. Sequencing used immunoSEQ multiplex PCR; TCRdb keeps in-frame clones, though not all of them. The repertoire holds about 110,000 clones, with 92% as singletons. Specimen: peripheral blood, collected 28 days after the second AZD1222 dose. The receptors stem from an adult who received the AZD1222 COVID-19 vaccine.

This clone was seen just once. This sequence joins TRBV10-3 and TRBJ2-1; 10 bases fit TRBD1. The V gene's germline CDR1 is ENHRY and CDR2 SYGVKD. V shed 4 bases, J shed 8 bases, and the junction held 5 bases outside the gene matches. This CDR3 has 14 residues. CDR3 sequence (DNA): TGTGCCATCAGTGGGGGGACAGGGGATGATGAGCAGTTCTTC. Its protein is CAISGGTGDDEQFF.

This clone was counted between two and nine times. This sequence joins TRBV14 and TRBJ2-7, with D perhaps TRBD2 (6 bases). The V gene's germline CDR1 is SGHDN and CDR2 FVKESK. CDR3 size: 15 residues. V lost 0 bases and J 4 bases, leaving 13 bases between the germline ends. The CDR3 is CASSQELVAAYEQYF. The CDR3 bases are TGTGCCAGCAGCCAAGAATTAGTAGCGGCATACGAGCAGTACTTC.

The chain has TRBV15 and TRBJ1-5, with a possible D match to TRBD1 (6 bases). Per the germline V gene, CDR1 is LNHNV and CDR2 is YYDKDF (reference sequence). V was pared by 5 bases and J by 3 bases, with 23 bases between. CDR3 length: 18 residues. The CDR3 region has the DNA TGTGCCACCAGCGATTATGGAGGGCCGACAGGCTTCAATCAGCCCCAGCATTTT. Encoded protein: CATSDYGGPTGFNQPQHF.

The chain couples TRBV12-5 to TRBJ1-1; tentative D call: TRBD1 (5 bases). Deletions cut 3 bases from V and 4 bases from J, with 9 bases between. The CDR3 totals 13 residues. Germline V CDR1 and CDR2: LGHNT, FRNRAP. The CDR3 region is CASGFQGVTEAFF. Written as DNA, the CDR3 is TGTGCTAGTGGTTTTCAGGGCGTCACTGAAGCTTTCTTT.

The V gene is TRBV3-1 (or the pseudogene TRBV3-2), the J gene TRBJ2-3, with 9 bases identical to TRBD2. The CDR3 contains 19 residues. Germline values: CDR1 LGHDT, CDR2 YNNKEL (reference sequence). J lost 3 bases, V lost 0 bases, and 13 bases had no gene match. CDR3 nucleotides: TGTGCCAGCAGCCAAGAAGAGGCGGGGGGGCGGCGGTCAACAGATACGCAGTATTTT. It encodes CASSQEEAGGRRSTDTQYF.

The chain links TRBV5-4 to TRBJ2-7; the match to TRBD2 covers 8 bases. The germline CDR1 and CDR2 sequences are SGHNT and YYREEE (reference sequence). CDR3 length equals 15 residues. After removal of 0 bases from V and 0 bases from J, the junction contained 2 bases not matched to a gene. The CDR3 DNA is TGTGCCAGCAGCTTGGCCGGGACTAGCTCCTACGAGCAGTACTTC. This encodes CASSLAGTSSYEQYF. The variable domain in full, with the rest retrieved from reference TRBV5-4 and TRBJ2-7, is ETGVTQSPTHLIKTRGQQVTLRCSSQSGHNTVSWYQQALGQGPQFIFQYYREEENGRGNFPPRFSGLQFPNYSSELNVNALELDDSALYLCASSLAGTSSYEQYFGPGTRLTVT.

CDR3 bases: TGTGCCAGCAGCCCGGGACCGACTAATGAAAAACTGTTTTTT. Encoded protein: CASSPGPTNEKLFF. This sequence joins TRBV6-5 and TRBJ1-4; D is possibly TRBD1 (5 bases). Per the germline V gene, CDR1 is MNHEY and CDR2 is SVGAGI. The V and J ends lost 6 bases and 2 bases respectively, with 10 bases between them. This CDR3 is built from 14 residues.

This clone appeared a single time. The chain couples TRBV5-1 to TRBJ2-7, with D perhaps TRBD1 (5 bases). In germline, CDR1 is SGHRS, CDR2 YFSETQ. The CDR3 extends over 14 amino acids. V lost 0 bases and J 2 bases, leaving 9 bases between the germline ends. The CDR3 DNA reads TGCGCCAGCAGCTTGGCCGGCAGGGCCTACGAGCAGTACTTC. It specifies CASSLAGRAYEQYF.

The CDR3 spells CASSQGSAPGRDGYTF. The CDR3 bases are TGTGCCAGCAGCCAAGGGTCGGCCCCAGGGAGGGATGGCTACACCTTC. The gene calls are TRBV4-2 and TRBJ1-2; weak D call: TRBD1 (5 bases). V lost 1 base to trimming and J lost 6 bases, with 18 bases between them. The germline V gene has CDR1 LGHNA and CDR2 YNFKEQ. The CDR3 is 16 amino acids.

This sequence joins TRBV7-8 and TRBJ2-7, with 10 bases identical to TRBD1. Germline loops: CDR1 SGHVS, CDR2 FQNEAQ. J was trimmed by 7 bases and V by 5 bases; bases with no gene match: 8. The CDR3 spans 14 residues. DNA of the CDR3: TGTGCCAGCAGCCTCCGGGACAGGGGTAGAGAGCAGTACTTC. This encodes CASSLRDRGREQYF.

The chain employs TRBV9 and TRBJ2-1; 8 bases are a match to TRBD2. The germline gives CDR1 SGDLS, CDR2 YYNGEE. J gave up 4 bases and V 3 bases, and 6 bases lay outside the gene matches. CDR3 length: 15 amino acids. CDR3 in amino acids: CASSERGGPYNEQFF. Here the CDR3 DNA reads TGTGCCAGCAGCGAACGGGGGGGCCCTTACAATGAGCAGTTCTTC. Based on the CDR3 plus reference TRBV9 and TRBJ2-1, the full variable domain is DSGVTQTPKHLITATGQRVTLRCSPRSGDLSVYWYQQSLDQGLQFLIQYYNGEERAKGNILERFSAQQFPDLHSELNLSSLELGDSALYFCASSERGGPYNEQFFGPGTRLTVL.

This sequence joins TRBV27 and TRBJ1-4; D ambiguous. CDR1 MNHEY and CDR2 SMNVEV come from the germline V gene (reference sequence). Trimming took off 5 bases at V and 5 bases at J, with 9 bases between the two ends. This CDR3 spans 13 amino acids. The CDR3 coding sequence is TGTGCCAGCAGTCTAAGGAGGAATGAAAAACTGTTTTTT. This encodes CASSLRRNEKLFF.

This clone came up once. V is TRBV5-4 and J is TRBJ2-6; D remains ambiguous. The CDR3 runs to 13 residues. Trimming cost V 7 bases and J 0 bases, with 5 bases left between them. Germline assignment: CDR1 SGHNT and CDR2 YYREEE (reference sequence). In DNA form, the CDR3 reads TGTGCCAGCGCCGCCTCTGGGGCCAACGTCCTGACTTTC. Protein sequence: CASAASGANVLTF.

The chain uses TRBV3-1 (or the pseudogene TRBV3-2) and TRBJ1-6, with a possible D match to TRBD1 (5 bases). The CDR3 sequence is 15 residues long. CDR1 is LGHDT, CDR2 YNNKEL, per germline (reference sequence). Trimming shortened V by 4 bases and J by 7 bases, and 14 bases separated the two germline ends. The CDR3 loop reads CASSLQRGSNSPLHF. CDR3 sequence (DNA): TGTGCCAGCAGCCTCCAACGGGGGAGCAATTCACCCCTCCACTTT.

This clone was observed once. The rearrangement joins TRBV5-4 to TRBJ2-5; 12 bases align to TRBD2. With 4 bases clipped from V and 2 bases from J, the junction kept 12 bases outside the gene matches. The CDR3 is 18 residues long. Germline V gene sequence: CDR1 SGHNT, CDR2 YYREEE (reference sequence). Here the CDR3 DNA reads TGTGCCAGCAGCCTACCGGGACTAGCGGGCGTAAGTCAAGAGACCCAGTACTTC. Amino acids: CASSLPGLAGVSQETQYF.

The chain's CDR3 is CSAGPGQANTEAFF. As DNA, the CDR3 is TGCAGCGCTGGCCCGGGACAGGCGAACACTGAAGCTTTCTTT. The chain recombines TRBV29-1 with TRBJ1-1, with 8 bases that match TRBD1. Germline-derived CDR1 and CDR2 are SQVTM and ANQGSEA. The trim removed 7 bases at V and 1 base at J, leaving 8 bases unmatched. This CDR3 is 14 amino acids long.

The chain employs TRBV6-2 or TRBV6-3 and TRBJ1-6; no clear D. Between the trimmed V and J ends, which lost 0 bases and 10 bases, there was a span of 10 bases. The CDR3 spans 14 residues. Germline-derived CDR1 and CDR2 are MNHEY and SVGEGT. CDR3 in DNA: TGTGCCAGCAGTTACTCCGCCAGGCCATCACCCCTCCACTTT. This encodes CASSYSARPSPLHF.

V usage is TRBV6-5 and J usage is TRBJ1-2, with D tentatively TRBD1 (5 bases). CDR3 size: 15 residues. The V gene's germline CDR1 is MNHEY and CDR2 SVGAGI. V shed 6 bases and J shed 7 bases, with 21 bases lying between them. The CDR3 region has the DNA TGTGCCAGCAGCCCGGGGCGGAGGGATAAGTTTGGCTACACCTTC. Encoded protein: CASSPGRRDKFGYTF.

This clone has a single count. The rearrangement joins TRBV27 to TRBJ1-3; tentative D call: TRBD1 (5 bases). Between the trimmed V and J ends, which lost 6 bases and 0 bases, there was a span of 15 bases. This CDR3 comprises 16 residues. Germline CDR1 is MNHEY and CDR2 is SMNVEV (reference sequence). CDR3 amino acids: CASRRGGGSSGNTIYF. As DNA, the CDR3 is TGTGCCAGCAGACGAGGTGGGGGGAGCTCTGGAAACACCATATATTTT.

V and J are TRBV19 and TRBJ2-7, with 7 bases matching TRBD2. The J segment lost 5 bases and the V segment lost 6 bases, leaving 10 bases of the junction unmatched. This CDR3 contains 14 residues. The germline gives CDR1 LNHDA, CDR2 SQIVND (reference sequence). The CDR3 nucleotides are TGTGCCAGTAGCGTCCGCCGGGGGGTCCACGAGCAGTACTTC. Translating it yields CASSVRRGVHEQYF.

The chain is built from TRBV27 and TRBJ2-7; a possible D gene is TRBD1 (6 bases). There are 14 residues in the CDR3. CDR1 and CDR2 from the germline V gene are MNHEY and SMNVEV (reference sequence). V gave up 3 bases and J gave up 4 bases, with 13 bases separating them. CDR3 protein: CASSLGRGEYEQYF. The CDR3 DNA sequence: TGTGCCAGCAGTTTGGGCAGGGGTGAATACGAGCAGTACTTC.

The chain combines TRBV24-1 with TRBJ2-1; TRBD2 matches 10 bases. The CDR3 loop spans 16 amino acids. The germline CDR1 and CDR2 sequences are KGHDR and SFDVKD. The V segment lost 4 bases and the J segment 5 bases; nucleotides outside the gene matches: 7. CDR3 loop: CATSDTLAGANNEQFF. The CDR3 nucleotides are TGTGCCACCAGTGACACCCTAGCGGGGGCCAACAATGAGCAGTTCTTC.

CDR3: CASSFRGGGVTEAFF. The CDR3 region has the DNA TGCGCCAGCAGCTTTCGAGGAGGGGGCGTCACTGAAGCTTTCTTT. V is TRBV5-1 and J is TRBJ1-1, with 7 bases matching TRBD1. This CDR3 spans 15 amino acids. Germline values: CDR1 SGHRS, CDR2 YFSETQ. Germline trimming cut 2 bases from V and 4 bases from J; bases unmatched to any gene: 8. Based on the CDR3 plus reference TRBV5-1 and TRBJ1-1, the full variable domain is KAGVTQTPRYLIKTRGQQVTLSCSPISGHRSVSWYQQTPGQGLQFLFEYFSETQRNKGNFPGRFSGRQFSNSRSEMNVSTLELGDSALYLCASSFRGGGVTEAFFGQGTRLTVV.

The genes are TRBV10-3 and TRBJ1-5; no clear D gene. The CDR3 runs 14 residues. Germline CDR1 ENHRY, CDR2 SYGVKD. V was pared by 0 bases and J by 4 bases, with 7 bases between. CDR3 residues: CAISESPDNQPQHF. The CDR3 nucleotides are TGTGCCATCAGTGAGTCGCCGGATAATCAGCCCCAGCATTTT.